A single sample is the source of the 18 T cell receptor beta chains below, sequenced in a study of human T cells and chemical hapten exposure. This sample's time point: pre-sensitization, week 0. Described treatment: therapeutic diphenylcyclopropenone sensitization with weekly scalp DPC. Via MiXCR, TCRdb re-called the RACE reads, giving one row per CDR3 protein. The sample yields 250,000 or so distinct CDR3 sequences, approximately 7.5% seen once. Source: whole blood, taken in connection with sensitization to the hapten diphenylcyclopropenone (DPC). The receptor set was obtained from a man in his late teens or twenties with alopecia areata. Some clones in this sample may be carry-over from other donors' samples.

This chain links TRBV4-3 with TRBJ2-5; TRBD2 might be the D (6 bases). This CDR3 has 15 amino acids. With 4 bases removed from V and 4 bases from J, the gap between germline ends came to 16 bases. Looked up from germline, CDR1 is LGHNA and CDR2 is YSLEER. CDR3 sequence reads: CASSRVGGRGETQYF. CDR3 in DNA: TGCGCCAGCAGCCGCGTCGGGGGTAGAGGAGAGACCCAGTACTTC.

The J gene is TRBJ2-5, the V gene TRBV7-9; D may be TRBD2 (5 bases). Germline V gives CDR1 SEHNR, CDR2 FQNEAQ (reference sequence). The CDR3 runs to 13 residues. Trimming shortened V by 9 bases and J by 3 bases, and 14 bases separated the two germline ends. DNA of the CDR3: TGTGCCAGAGCCAAGGACGGGAAAGAGACCCAGTACTTC. Translation gives CARAKDGKETQYF.

This clonotype has a handful of counts. The chain joins TRBV4-1 to TRBJ2-7; no clear D gene. V gave up 1 base and J gave up 3 bases, with 7 bases separating them. The CDR3 has 13 amino acids. Germline values: CDR1 MGHRA, CDR2 YSYEKL. In DNA form, the CDR3 reads TGCGCCAGCAGCCAAGGACCGGGCTACGAGCAGTACGTC. This sequence encodes CASSQGPGYEQYV.

A few counts support this clonotype. The chain joins TRBV9 to TRBJ1-6, with D perhaps TRBD1 (5 bases). Trimming removed 4 bases from V and 11 bases from J, with 19 bases in between. CDR1 SGDLS and CDR2 YYNGEE come from the germline V gene. This CDR3 contains 15 residues. The CDR3 DNA sequence: TGTGCCAGCAGCAAAGGAGCAGGGACCTGGCCACCCCTCCACTTT. This gives the protein CASSKGAGTWPPLHF.

The chain recombines TRBV3-1 with TRBJ2-3; the D gene is possibly TRBD1 (6 bases). The germline CDR1 and CDR2 sequences are LGHDT and YNNKEL (reference sequence). V lost 0 bases and J 6 bases, leaving 16 bases between the germline ends. This CDR3 spans 16 amino acids. The CDR3 region has the DNA TGTGCCAGCAGCCAAGATATAGGGCAGGGGTACGATACGCAGTATTTT. Protein: CASSQDIGQGYDTQYF.

The rearrangement uses TRBV7-9 and TRBJ2-7; TRBD1 aligns across 7 bases. Per the germline V gene, CDR1 is SEHNR and CDR2 is FQNEAQ (reference sequence). This CDR3 contains 14 residues. V lost 1 base to trimming and J lost 4 bases; unmatched junction nucleotides: 4. Written as DNA, the CDR3 is TGTGCCAGCAGCTTAGGGGGACAGAAGTACGAGCAGTACGTC. It translates to CASSLGGQKYEQYV.

This clonotype was observed many times. This sequence joins TRBV27 and TRBJ1-1; 8 nucleotides line up with TRBD1. The CDR3 contains 14 residues. The germline gives CDR1 MNHEY, CDR2 SMNVEV (reference sequence). V was clipped by 5 bases and J by 5 bases; unmatched bases: 7. The CDR3 loop is CASSADRAGTEAFF. As DNA, the CDR3 is TGTGCCAGCAGTGCGGACAGGGCAGGGACTGAAGCTTTCTTT.

This chain links TRBV3-1 with TRBJ2-1; TRBD2 aligns across 7 bases. The CDR3 is 13 residues long. V was pared by 5 bases and J by 6 bases, with 4 bases of the junction left unmatched. CDR1 and CDR2 (germline): LGHDT, YNNKEL (reference sequence). The CDR3 sequence is CASSWTRRNEQFF. The CDR3 DNA is TGTGCCAGCAGCTGGACTAGGCGCAATGAGCAGTTCTTC.

The genes are TRBV6-6 and TRBJ1-1, with D hard to call. This CDR3 has 13 amino acids. The germline V gene encodes CDR1 MNHNY and CDR2 SVGAGI (reference sequence). V lost 3 bases to trimming and J lost 3 bases, with 8 bases between them. The CDR3 is CASSYREHTEAFF. The CDR3 coding sequence is TGTGCCAGCAGTTATCGAGAGCACACTGAAGCTTTCTTT.

The chain is built from TRBV6-5 and TRBJ1-5, with D perhaps matching TRBD1 (6 bases). This CDR3 region has 16 residues. Germline CDR1 is MNHEY and CDR2 is SVGAGI. The ends were cut back, 0 bases at V and 6 bases at J, with 15 bases in the middle. CDR3 DNA sequence: TGTGCCAGCAGTTACTCCCACAGGGAGGGGGGTCAGCCCCAGCATTTT. Amino acid sequence: CASSYSHREGGQPQHF.

The genes are TRBV5-1 and TRBJ2-3, with 16 bases matching TRBD2. The germline gives CDR1 SGHRS, CDR2 YFSETQ. Trimming took 4 bases from V and 5 from J; bases not matched to a gene: 7. The CDR3 contains 17 residues. CDR3 residues: CASSPGTSGGAGDTQYF. The CDR3 region has the DNA TGCGCCAGCAGCCCAGGGACTAGCGGGGGGGCCGGAGATACGCAGTATTTT.

In its sample, this clonotype was seen many times. The chain couples TRBV12-3 or TRBV12-4 to TRBJ1-3; D is undetermined. The V end was cut by 3 bases, the J end by 1 base, with 7 bases between. CDR3 size: 14 residues. In DNA, the CDR3 is TGTGCCAGCAGTTTGGAGGGATCTGGAAACACCATATATTTT. Translation gives CASSLEGSGNTIYF.

This clonotype showed up many times. The chain carries TRBV10-3 and TRBJ2-7; D remains unclear. The CDR3 contains 13 residues. V was trimmed by 4 bases and J by 1 base, leaving 8 bases between them. Germline-derived CDR1 and CDR2 are ENHRY and SYGVKD. CDR3 in DNA: TGTGCCATCAGTGGCGGCAGTTCCTACGAGCAGTACGTC. It specifies CAISGGSSYEQYV.

The gene calls are TRBV7-2 and TRBJ2-2; no firm D call. The V end was cut by 5 bases, the J end by 6 bases, with 16 bases between. Germline assignment: CDR1 SGHTA and CDR2 FQGNSA. The CDR3 runs 15 residues. The CDR3, as DNA: TGTGCCAGCAGCCCGCATCTCGCTTCCCCCGGGGAGCTGTTTTTT. Translated: CASSPHLASPGELFF.

V is TRBV3-1 and J is TRBJ2-5; 7 bases are shared with TRBD1. CDR3 size: 15 residues. V shed 6 bases and J 5 bases; nucleotides not matched to a gene: 12. Germline V gene sequence: CDR1 LGHDT, CDR2 YNNKEL (reference sequence). CDR3 sequence: CASSLQGPPGETQYF. In DNA form, the CDR3 reads TGTGCCAGCAGTCTACAGGGGCCACCGGGGGAGACCCAGTACTTC.

This clonotype came up a few times. The V call is TRBV12-3 or TRBV12-4, the J call TRBJ2-4, with 7 bases aligning to TRBD2. This CDR3 is built from 16 residues. The V segment lost 3 bases and the J segment 2 bases; nucleotides outside the gene matches: 7. CDR3 loop: CASSLERGGTKNIQYF. CDR3 bases: TGTGCCAGCAGTTTGGAGCGGGGCGGGACCAAAAACATTCAGTACTTC.

Ten or more counts support this clonotype. The chain combines TRBV7-3 with TRBJ1-6; D not resolved. The V gene lost 5 bases and the J gene lost 6 bases, with 8 bases spanning the gap. The CDR3 spans 13 residues. From germline, CDR1 is SGHTA and CDR2 FQGTGA. CDR3 nucleotides: TGTGCCAGCAGCGTATCGCGTAATTCACCCCTCCACTTT. Protein: CASSVSRNSPLHF.

This clonotype was seen only a few times. The rearrangement links TRBV12-5 to TRBJ2-1; a possible D gene is TRBD1 (6 bases). The CDR3 length is 19 residues. Germline-derived CDR1 and CDR2 are LGHNT and FRNRAP. Trimming shortened V by 7 bases and J by 0 bases, and 25 bases separated the two germline ends. The CDR3 loop is CASATLIRDILSSYNEQFF. CDR3 nucleotides: TGTGCTAGTGCCACTTTAATCCGGGACATCTTAAGCTCCTACAATGAGCAGTTCTTC.